One sample yielded the 23 T cell receptor beta chains listed below, sequenced in a study of CD8 T cells in ankylosing spondylitis. TCRdb itself ran the 5' RACE reads through MiXCR, one entry per CDR3 protein. The sample shows a few hundred thousand distinct CDR3 sequences, roughly 20% of them seen only once. The sample taken for sequencing was blood, either unsorted or a sorted T cell fraction (not recorded which). The receptors originated from a male donor with ankylosing spondylitis or in good health (not recorded which).

This clonotype was observed a few times. This chain joins TRBV20-1 and TRBJ2-7; D remains ambiguous. Germline V gene lookup returns CDR1 DFQATT and CDR2 SNEGSKA (reference sequence). This CDR3 contains 12 residues. Trimming removed 0 bases from V and 5 bases from J, with 8 bases in between. CDR3 in amino acids: CSARDESHEQYF. DNA of the CDR3: TGCAGTGCTAGAGATGAGTCCCACGAGCAGTACTTC.

The chain carries TRBV9 and TRBJ2-2, with a tentative D call TRBD2 (5 bases). There are 13 residues in the CDR3. Germline V lookup: CDR1 SGDLS, CDR2 YYNGEE. Trimming left V 0 bases short and J 8 bases short, with 8 bases between. The CDR3 protein is CASSVGEPGELFF. The DNA for the CDR3 is TGTGCCAGCAGCGTAGGGGAGCCAGGGGAGCTGTTTTTT.

V gene TRBV5-6 combines with J gene TRBJ2-3; TRBD1 matches at 7 bases. J lost 5 bases, V lost 2 bases, and 5 bases had no gene match. Germline CDR1 and CDR2: SGHDT and YYEEEE. The CDR3 covers 14 residues. The CDR3 is CASSFQGVIDTQYF. CDR3 bases: TGTGCCAGCAGCTTCCAGGGGGTGATAGATACGCAGTATTTT. The full variable domain, in which reference TRBV5-6 and TRBJ2-3 provide the parts outside the CDR3, is DAGVTQSPTHLIKTRGQQVTLRCSPKSGHDTVSWYQQALGQGPQFIFQYYEEEERQRGNFPDRFSGHQFPNYSSELNVNALLLGDSALYLCASSFQGVIDTQYFGPGTRLTVL.

The gene calls are TRBV7-9 and TRBJ1-5; TRBD1 is a possible D gene (6 bases). The CDR3 totals 15 residues. CDR1 and CDR2 (germline): SEHNR, FQNEAQ (reference sequence). Trimming left V 4 bases short and J 6 bases short, with 16 bases between. The CDR3 here is CASSSGRGLGQPQHF. DNA for the CDR3: TGTGCCAGCAGCTCGGGCAGGGGATTGGGTCAGCCCCAGCATTTT.

This sequence joins TRBV28 and TRBJ1-5; maybe TRBD1 (6 bases). Germline loops: CDR1 MDHEN, CDR2 SYDVKM. Trimming removed 3 bases at V and 7 bases at J, with 19 bases between. This CDR3 comprises 16 residues. CDR3 region: CASSFHRAAVIQPQHF. The CDR3 region has the DNA TGTGCCAGCAGTTTTCACAGGGCGGCAGTCATCCAGCCCCAGCATTTT. Drawing the rest from reference TRBV28 and TRBJ1-5, the complete variable domain is DVKVTQSSRYLVKRTGEKVFLECVQDMDHENMFWYRQDPGLGLRLIYFSYDVKMKEKGDIPEGYSVSREKKERFSLILESASTNQTSMYLCASSFHRAAVIQPQHFGDGTRLSIL.

The rearrangement links TRBV28 to TRBJ1-6, with TRBD1 as a possible D gene (5 bases). Germline V gives CDR1 MDHEN, CDR2 SYDVKM. The V and J ends lost 3 bases and 0 bases respectively, with 15 bases between them. This CDR3 has 18 residues. The CDR3 here is CASSFGDGLSSYNSPLHF. In DNA, the CDR3 is TGTGCCAGCAGTTTCGGGGACGGTCTAAGCTCCTATAATTCACCCCTCCACTTT.

This clonotype was picked up a small number of times. The chain carries TRBV9 and TRBJ1-3; no clear D. Between the trimmed V and J ends, which lost 3 bases and 0 bases, there was a span of 7 bases. The CDR3 spans 14 residues. From germline, CDR1 is SGDLS and CDR2 YYNGEE. CDR3 DNA: TGTGCCAGCAGCGAGGAGGACTCTGGAAACACCATATATTTT. It specifies CASSEEDSGNTIYF.

This chain links TRBV7-2 with TRBJ2-7; D possibly corresponds to TRBD2 (6 bases). The CDR3 contains 15 residues. The ends were cut back, 2 bases at V and 3 bases at J, with 14 bases in the middle. Germline V CDR1 and CDR2: SGHTA, FQGNSA. The CDR3 DNA reads as TGTGCCAGCAGCTTAACCGGCGGGGTGGGCTACGAGCAGTACTTC. Its translation is CASSLTGGVGYEQYF. Full variable domain (remainder filled in from reference TRBV7-2 and TRBJ2-7): GAGVSQSPSNKVTEKGKDVELRCDPISGHTALYWYRQSLGQGLEFLIYFQGNSAPDKSGLPSDRFSAERTGGSVSTLTIQRTQQEDSAVYLCASSLTGGVGYEQYFGPGTRLTVT.

The chain carries TRBV7-6 and TRBJ2-3; TRBD1 matches 7 bases. V lost 3 bases to trimming and J lost 7 bases; unmatched junction nucleotides: 7. Germline assignment: CDR1 SGHVS and CDR2 FNYEAQ. The length of the CDR3 is 14 residues. The CDR3 region has the DNA TGTGCCAGCAGCTTGTTGCAGGGGGTAAATACGCAGTATTTT. Protein product: CASSLLQGVNTQYF.

This clonotype was seen a handful of times. The chain is built from TRBV29-1 and TRBJ2-7; 8 bases map to TRBD1. This CDR3 contains 11 residues. V was pared by 6 bases and J by 5 bases, with 3 bases of the junction left unmatched. Germline CDR1 SQVTM, CDR2 ANQGSEA. CDR3 residues: CSVLQGDEQYF. The CDR3 nucleotides are TGCAGCGTCCTACAGGGGGACGAGCAGTACTTC.

The chain combines TRBV5-4 with TRBJ2-5; perhaps TRBD2 as D (6 bases). Trimming pared 0 bases from V and 4 bases from J, leaving 13 bases between. The CDR3 contains 15 residues. Germline V CDR1 and CDR2: SGHNT, YYREEE (reference sequence). The CDR3 DNA follows: TGTGCCAGCAGCTTGGTCGGGGGTGGCGGAGAGACCCAGTACTTC. Translated, it gives CASSLVGGGGETQYF.

This chain uses TRBV7-9 with TRBJ2-3; no firm D call. The V and J ends lost 5 bases and 7 bases respectively, with 13 bases between them. This CDR3 contains 13 residues. Germline loops: CDR1 SEHNR, CDR2 FQNEAQ (reference sequence). CDR3 sequence: CASSPAGFYTQYF. As DNA, the CDR3 is TGTGCCAGCAGCCCAGCTGGATTCTATACGCAGTATTTT.

This clonotype was picked up a small number of times. The V call is TRBV28, the J call TRBJ2-3; TRBD2 matches at 9 bases. V shed 5 bases and J 5 bases; nucleotides not matched to a gene: 5. Germline V gene sequence: CDR1 MDHEN, CDR2 SYDVKM. This CDR3 has 14 amino acids. The CDR3 loop reads CASSPRLAEDTQYF. In DNA, the CDR3 is TGTGCCAGCAGTCCTCGACTAGCGGAAGATACGCAGTATTTT.

This clonotype was seen a single time. The chain is built from TRBV11-2 and TRBJ2-1, with D possibly matching TRBD1 (5 bases). Trimming shortened V by 0 bases and J by 9 bases, and 12 bases separated the two germline ends. Per the germline V gene, CDR1 is SGHAT and CDR2 is FQNNGV. The CDR3 loop spans 14 amino acids. The CDR3 DNA reads as TGTGCCAGCAGCTTAGAAGCAGGGTTCCGTGAGCAGTTCTTC. It translates to CASSLEAGFREQFF.

The rearrangement links TRBV4-1 to TRBJ2-1; 13 bases map to TRBD2. Germline CDR1 MGHRA, CDR2 YSYEKL. The J segment lost 4 bases and the V segment lost 3 bases, leaving 3 bases of the junction unmatched. There are 16 residues in the CDR3. This CDR3 is CASSHLLAGGYNEQFF. The CDR3 DNA is TGCGCCAGCAGCCACCTACTAGCGGGGGGGTACAATGAGCAGTTCTTC.

This clonotype was observed a handful of times. The gene calls are TRBV4-2 and TRBJ2-3; no definite D call. V shed 1 base and J shed 4 bases, with 9 bases lying between them. Germline loops: CDR1 LGHNA, CDR2 YNFKEQ. The CDR3 sequence is 14 residues long. CDR3 DNA sequence: TGTGCCAGCAGCCAAGGCTTGGGTGCAGATACGCAGTATTTT. Residues: CASSQGLGADTQYF.

There are many counts of this clonotype. Sequence at one end of the junction differs from germline and may be a read error. V is TRBV5-1 and J is TRBJ1-2; D gene unclear. CDR3 length: 12 residues. From germline, CDR1 is SGHRS and CDR2 YFSETQ. The CDR3: CASSLEGYGYTF. DNA for the CDR3: TGTGCCAGCAGCTTAGAGGGCTATGGCTACACCTTC.

The chain is built from TRBV29-1 and TRBJ2-5; D uncertain. CDR1 is SQVTM and CDR2 is ANQGSEA in the germline V gene. The V end was cut by 4 bases, the J end by 4 bases, with 13 bases between. CDR3 size: 13 residues. CDR3 in amino acids: CSVAIWVSETQYF. DNA of the CDR3: TGCAGCGTTGCAATCTGGGTCTCAGAGACCCAGTACTTC.

This clonotype was recorded only once. V usage is TRBV6-1 and J usage is TRBJ1-1; D not resolved. CDR3 length equals 15 residues. V lost 4 bases to trimming and J lost 3 bases, with 15 bases between them. Germline V gives CDR1 MNHNS, CDR2 SASEGT. Written as DNA, the CDR3 is TGTGCCAGCAGTGGGCCGCGGAAGACGGACACTGAAGCTTTCTTT. It translates to CASSGPRKTDTEAFF.

The chain recombines TRBV4-1 with TRBJ2-7, with D possibly being TRBD2 (5 bases). Germline assignment: CDR1 MGHRA and CDR2 YSYEKL. V was clipped by 6 bases and J by 5 bases, with 14 bases between them. The CDR3 is 13 amino acids. CDR3 in DNA: TGCGCCAGCAGACCTCGGACTGGGGACGAGCAGTACTTC. Translating gives CASRPRTGDEQYF.

This clonotype was found a few times. The genes are TRBV7-6 and TRBJ2-3; D might be TRBD1 (5 bases). Germline V CDR1 and CDR2: SGHVS, FNYEAQ. The CDR3 contains 14 residues. V lost 5 bases and J 5 bases, leaving 14 bases between the germline ends. The CDR3 protein is CASSHRGAGDTQYF. In DNA form, the CDR3 reads TGTGCCAGCAGCCATCGTGGGGCCGGAGATACGCAGTATTTT.

This clonotype was detected only a few times. The chain carries TRBV5-6 and TRBJ2-3, with TRBD2 matching 7 bases. J was trimmed by 2 bases and V by 0 bases; bases with no gene match: 6. This CDR3 is built from 16 residues. Germline CDR1 is SGHDT and CDR2 is YYEEEE. The CDR3 reads CASSLVAGESTDTQYF. The CDR3 bases are TGTGCCAGCAGCTTGGTGGCGGGGGAGTCCACAGATACGCAGTATTTT.

This clonotype appeared a few times. The chain combines TRBV7-9 with TRBJ2-5; D remains ambiguous. Per the germline V gene, CDR1 is SEHNR and CDR2 is FQNEAQ (reference sequence). This CDR3 is 16 amino acids long. Deletions cut 5 bases from V and 5 bases from J, with 21 bases between. CDR3 region: CASSTSIVESWETQYF. In nucleotides, the CDR3 is TGTGCCAGCAGCACCTCTATAGTAGAGTCCTGGGAGACCCAGTACTTC.